This T cell receptor beta chain was recovered during a study of shared clonotypes between healthy human individuals. Study-wide results and caveats: The four-donor shared clonotypes exceeded non-shared clonotypes in generation probability, with non-shared ones scoring lower.

Donors were Caucasian adults residing in Nashville, Tennessee, USA. Memory CD4+ cells were the fraction left after CD45RA+ naive selection. V trimming: 9 bases; J trimming: 0 bases; junction bases outside the gene matches: 2. Germline-derived CDR1 and CDR2 are LNHDA and SQIVND (reference sequence). CDR3 length: 13 residues. In the case of this clone: Its antigen is not known.

Libraries were prepared by immunoSEQ multiplex PCR; TCRdb keeps only in-frame clonotypes and omits some of them. The data show 2 million to 2.5 million clones, around 93% seen once. This rearrangement joins TRBV19 to TRBJ2-1; TRBD1 aligns across 7 bases. The sequence came from a young man in good health. Some clones in this sample may be carry-over from other donors' samples. The source material was naive CD4+ T cells from PBMCs. Subset in this sample: CD45RA+ positively selected. The CDR3 spells CASRDSSYNEQFF. CDR3 nucleotide sequence: TGTGCCAGCCGGGACAGCTCCTACAATGAGCAGTTCTTC.